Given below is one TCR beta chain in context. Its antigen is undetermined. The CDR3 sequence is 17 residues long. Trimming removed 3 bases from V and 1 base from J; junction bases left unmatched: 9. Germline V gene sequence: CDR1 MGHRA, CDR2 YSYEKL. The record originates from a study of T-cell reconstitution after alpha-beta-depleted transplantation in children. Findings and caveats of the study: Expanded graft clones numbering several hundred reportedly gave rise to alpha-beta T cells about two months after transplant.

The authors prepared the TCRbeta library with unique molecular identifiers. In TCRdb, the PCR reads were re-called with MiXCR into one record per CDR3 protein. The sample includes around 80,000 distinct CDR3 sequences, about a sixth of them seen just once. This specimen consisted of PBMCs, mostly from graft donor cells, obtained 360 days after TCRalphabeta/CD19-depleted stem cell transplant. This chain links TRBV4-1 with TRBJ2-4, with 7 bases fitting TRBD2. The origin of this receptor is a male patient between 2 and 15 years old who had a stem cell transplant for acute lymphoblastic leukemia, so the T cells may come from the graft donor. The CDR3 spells CASSHPKREGAKNIQYF. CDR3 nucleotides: TGCGCCAGCAGCCACCCCAAGCGGGAAGGGGCCAAAAACATTCAGTACTTC.